The 21 T cell receptor beta chains below come from one sample, sequenced in a study of T-cell memory formation after mild COVID-19. TCRdb independently ran MiXCR on the 5' RACE reads; one entry per CDR3 protein. Of more than 45,000 distinct CDR3 sequences listed, 9.3% are singletons. The sequenced sample was PBMCs or a T cell subset sorted from them (not recorded which). These receptors all stem from an adult woman who had mild COVID-19 (a few samples of this study predate the infection). Cell type and time point are not known.

The rearrangement links TRBV5-1 to TRBJ2-5, with 11 bases aligning to TRBD2. The germline gives CDR1 SGHRS, CDR2 YFSETQ. This CDR3 has 16 amino acids. The V and J ends lost 3 bases and 3 bases, in that order; junction bases with no gene match: 7. CDR3 in DNA: TGCGCCAGCAGCTCGGGACTAGCGGCGGCTAAAGAGACCCAGTACTTC. Residues: CASSSGLAAAKETQYF.

This clonotype was detected many times. The rearrangement links TRBV5-5 to TRBJ2-2; D may be TRBD2 (6 bases). Trimming removed 4 bases from V and 4 bases from J, with 17 bases in between. The CDR3 runs to 16 residues. The germline V gene has CDR1 SGHKS and CDR2 YYEKEE (reference sequence). CDR3 sequence (DNA): TGTGCCAGCAGCCCCCTAGGAGGGGACGGCACCGGGGAGCTGTTTTTT. It is translated as CASSPLGGDGTGELFF. Combining the CDR3 with reference TRBV5-5 and TRBJ2-2 gives the whole variable domain DAGVTQSPTHLIKTRGQQVTLRCSPISGHKSVSWYQQVLGQGPQFIFQYYEKEERGRGNFPDRFSARQFPNYSSELNVNALLLGDSALYLCASSPLGGDGTGELFFGEGSRLTVL.

This clonotype was detected a few times. The chain links TRBV2 to TRBJ1-5; D not resolved. CDR1 SNHLY and CDR2 FYNNEI come from the germline V gene. V was shortened by 5 bases and J by 11 bases, with 19 bases between the two germline ends. The CDR3 consists of 14 residues. The CDR3 DNA follows: TGTGCCAGCAGTCAGGACGGAAGCATCACGTCCCAGCATTTT. Translating gives CASSQDGSITSQHF.

The chain has TRBV11-3 and TRBJ2-7, with 9 bases identical to TRBD1. The CDR3 consists of 15 residues. After removal of 6 bases from V and 0 bases from J, the junction contained 6 bases not matched to a gene. The germline V gene has CDR1 SGHNT and CDR2 YENEEA. The CDR3 DNA reads as TGTGCCAGCAGTTCTGGACAGGGGATCTCCTACGAGCAGTACTTC. Its translation is CASSSGQGISYEQYF.

The rearrangement links TRBV7-2 to TRBJ1-2; 7 bases are shared with TRBD1. Germline V CDR1 and CDR2: SGHTA, FQGNSA. J was trimmed by 4 bases and V by 0 bases; bases with no gene match: 5. CDR3 length: 15 residues. The CDR3, as DNA: TGTGCCAGCAGCTTAGCGGAGGGACAGCTCTATGGCTACACCTTC. Protein sequence: CASSLAEGQLYGYTF.

The chain combines TRBV7-8 with TRBJ1-1; D is perhaps TRBD1 (6 bases). Germline-derived CDR1 and CDR2 are SGHVS and FQNEAQ. The length of the CDR3 is 17 residues. V was shortened by 1 base and J by 2 bases, with 17 bases between the two germline ends. The CDR3 loop reads CASSLVPGVILNTEAFF. In DNA, the CDR3 is TGTGCCAGCAGCTTAGTCCCAGGGGTAATCCTAAACACTGAAGCTTTCTTT.

In this sample, this clonotype turned up many times. The CDR3 reads CASSQDSKGETQYF. The CDR3 DNA follows: TGTGCCAGCAGCCAAGATAGTAAGGGAGAGACCCAGTACTTC. The rearrangement uses TRBV4-2 and TRBJ2-5; D gene unclear. The V end was cut by 0 bases, the J end by 4 bases, with 9 bases between. The CDR3 consists of 14 residues. Germline CDR1 is LGHNA and CDR2 is YNFKEQ.

This clonotype was observed a handful of times. The rearrangement joins TRBV20-1 to TRBJ2-3; no firm D call. V dropped 0 bases and J dropped 13 bases, with 14 bases sitting between them. Germline CDR1 reads DFQATT; CDR2 reads SNEGSKA (reference sequence). This CDR3 comprises 12 residues. CDR3 DNA: TGCAGTGCTAGAGATCAAACTCGAGGAGAGTATTTT. Encoded protein: CSARDQTRGEYF.

V and J are TRBV6-6 and TRBJ2-3; D is unclear. The V gene's germline CDR1 is MNHNY and CDR2 SVGAGI (reference sequence). The CDR3 is 16 residues long. With 3 bases removed from V and 1 base from J, the gap between germline ends came to 14 bases. The CDR3 is CASSYQSRAGTDTQYF. The CDR3 coding sequence is TGTGCCAGCAGTTATCAGTCCCGGGCCGGCACAGATACGCAGTATTTT.

V and J are TRBV28 and TRBJ2-3; D might be TRBD1 (6 bases). CDR3 length: 16 amino acids. The V and J ends lost 7 bases and 5 bases respectively, with 22 bases between them. Germline CDR1 is MDHEN and CDR2 is SYDVKM. CDR3 protein: CASISPGAPRGDTQYF. CDR3 DNA sequence: TGTGCCAGCATTTCCCCAGGGGCCCCCAGGGGAGATACGCAGTATTTT.

This clonotype came up once. The genes are TRBV7-2 and TRBJ2-1; the D is unclear. The length of the CDR3 is 12 residues. CDR1 and CDR2 (germline): SGHTA, FQGNSA. V was pared by 1 base and J by 9 bases, with 7 bases between. The CDR3 DNA follows: TGTGCCAGCAGCTTAGAAGGTGGTGAGCAGTTCTTC. This encodes CASSLEGGEQFF.

In its sample, this clonotype was seen a few times. V is TRBV24-1 and J is TRBJ1-5; D perhaps matches TRBD1 (6 bases). Germline lookup yields CDR1 KGHDR and CDR2 SFDVKD. V was shortened by 5 bases and J by 3 bases, with 10 bases between the two germline ends. This CDR3 contains 14 residues. The DNA for the CDR3 is TGTGCCACCAGTGCGAACAGGGTCAATCAGCCCCAGCATTTT. Its protein product is CATSANRVNQPQHF.

This chain connects TRBV5-8 to TRBJ1-1, with D possibly TRBD1 on 5 matching bases. With 0 bases removed from V and 11 bases from J, the gap between germline ends came to 11 bases. CDR3 size: 12 residues. From germline, CDR1 is SGHTS and CDR2 YDEGEE. The CDR3 sequence: CASSLGQSTAFF. CDR3 in DNA: TGTGCCAGCAGCTTGGGACAGAGCACGGCTTTCTTT.

The chain employs TRBV9 and TRBJ2-5; 10 nucleotides align to TRBD2. The CDR3 is made up of 18 amino acids. Germline CDR1 reads SGDLS; CDR2 reads YYNGEE. The ends lost 3 bases at V and 0 bases at J; junction bases unmatched: 11. CDR3 in DNA: TGTGCCAGCAGCGCCCGGCCCCTTAGCGGGGGGAACCAAGAGACCCAGTACTTC. Translated, it gives CASSARPLSGGNQETQYF.

The chain links TRBV4-2 to TRBJ2-7; 10 bases match TRBD2. Germline V gene data show CDR1 as LGHNA and CDR2 as YNFKEQ. The V gene end was trimmed by 6 bases and the J gene end by 2 bases; junction bases not matched to a gene: 7. This CDR3 is 15 amino acids long. This CDR3 reads CASRLSGLAAYEQYF. In DNA form, the CDR3 reads TGTGCCAGCAGACTATCAGGACTAGCGGCCTACGAGCAGTACTTC.

This clonotype was seen at least ten times. The chain recombines TRBV20-1 with TRBJ1-2; D may be TRBD1 (5 bases). This CDR3 is 13 amino acids long. Trimming pared 4 bases from V and 10 bases from J, leaving 19 bases between. Germline values: CDR1 DFQATT, CDR2 SNEGSKA (reference sequence). CDR3 in amino acids: CSANKGRQFHYTF. CDR3 bases: TGCAGTGCTAACAAAGGGCGACAGTTTCACTACACCTTC.

This clonotype has more than one count but fewer than ten. V is TRBV9 and J is TRBJ1-4; TRBD1 is a possible D gene (6 bases). Germline V lookup: CDR1 SGDLS, CDR2 YYNGEE. V was shortened by 4 bases and J by 5 bases, with 12 bases between the two germline ends. The length of the CDR3 is 14 residues. The CDR3 is CASSPDRRNEKLFF. The CDR3 DNA follows: TGTGCCAGCAGCCCCGACAGGAGGAATGAAAAACTGTTTTTT.

This clonotype was counted only a few times. The chain employs TRBV11-2 and TRBJ1-2; 8 bases are shared with TRBD1. This CDR3 is built from 14 residues. With V trimmed by 6 bases and J by 1 base, 4 bases remained unmatched. CDR1 and CDR2 (germline): SGHAT, FQNNGV. CDR3 coding DNA: TGTGCCAGCAGTCAACAGGGGGTTAACTATGGCTACACCTTC. This codes for CASSQQGVNYGYTF.

This clonotype was observed a few times. The rearrangement joins TRBV2 to TRBJ1-2; tentative D call: TRBD1 (6 bases). The V gene's germline CDR1 is SNHLY and CDR2 FYNNEI. The CDR3 runs 14 residues. The V gene lost 2 bases and the J gene lost 7 bases, with 14 bases spanning the gap. CDR3 DNA sequence: TGTGCCAGCAGTGAAAAAACAGGGATGTTTGGCTACACCTTC. Protein sequence: CASSEKTGMFGYTF.

This clonotype appeared a few times. V usage is TRBV18 and J usage is TRBJ1-6; D not resolved. This CDR3 is built from 13 residues. Germline CDR1 is KGHSH and CDR2 is LQKENI. The V end was cut by 2 bases, the J end by 7 bases, with 6 bases between. The CDR3 sequence is CASSPWANSPLHF. The CDR3 DNA sequence: TGTGCCAGCTCACCATGGGCCAATTCACCCCTCCACTTT.

Ten or more counts support this clonotype. The chain is built from TRBV6-1 and TRBJ1-1; possibly TRBD1 for D (6 bases). There are 14 residues in the CDR3. The ends were cut back, 8 bases at V and 1 base at J, with 14 bases in the middle. Germline V CDR1 and CDR2: MNHNS, SASEGT. The DNA for the CDR3 is TGTGCCAGCCGAACCACGGGGGCGAACACTGAAGCTTTCTTT. As protein: CASRTTGANTEAFF.